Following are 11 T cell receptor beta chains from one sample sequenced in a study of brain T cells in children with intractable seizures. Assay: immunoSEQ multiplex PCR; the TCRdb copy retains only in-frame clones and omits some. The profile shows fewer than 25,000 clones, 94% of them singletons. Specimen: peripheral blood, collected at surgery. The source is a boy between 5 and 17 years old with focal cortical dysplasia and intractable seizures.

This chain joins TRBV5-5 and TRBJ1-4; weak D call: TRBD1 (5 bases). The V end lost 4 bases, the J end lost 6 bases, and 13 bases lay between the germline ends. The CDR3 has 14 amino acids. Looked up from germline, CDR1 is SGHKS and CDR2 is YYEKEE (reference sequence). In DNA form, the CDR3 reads TGTGCCAGCAGCGAACAGGTGGGGGATGAAAAACTGTTTTTT. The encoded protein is CASSEQVGDEKLFF.

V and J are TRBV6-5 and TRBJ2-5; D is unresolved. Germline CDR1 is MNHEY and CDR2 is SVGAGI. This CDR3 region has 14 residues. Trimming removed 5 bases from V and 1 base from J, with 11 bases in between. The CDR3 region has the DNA TGTGCCAGCAGTCCCGGACGGAGCCAAGAGACCCAGTACTTC. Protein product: CASSPGRSQETQYF.

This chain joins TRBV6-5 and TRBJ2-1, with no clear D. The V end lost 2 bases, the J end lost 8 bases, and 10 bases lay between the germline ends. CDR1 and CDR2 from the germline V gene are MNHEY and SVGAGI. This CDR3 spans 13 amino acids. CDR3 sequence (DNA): TGTGCCAGCAGTTACAGCCTCCGGGATGAGCAGTTCTTC. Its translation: CASSYSLRDEQFF.

As DNA, the CDR3 is TGTGCCAGCAGCTTAGATCAAGCGGCAAGCAATGAGCAGTTCTTC. Its translation is CASSLDQAASNEQFF. The V gene is TRBV11-2, the J gene TRBJ2-1, with D possibly being TRBD2 (5 bases). Germline V lookup: CDR1 SGHAT, CDR2 FQNNGV. CDR3 size: 15 residues. V was pared by 0 bases and J by 6 bases, with 12 bases between.

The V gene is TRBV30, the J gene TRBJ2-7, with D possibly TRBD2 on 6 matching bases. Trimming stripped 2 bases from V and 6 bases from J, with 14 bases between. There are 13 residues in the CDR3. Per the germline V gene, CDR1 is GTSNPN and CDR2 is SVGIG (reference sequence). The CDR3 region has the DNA TGTGCCTGGAGTCAAAAAGTGGGGGGCGAGCAGTACGTC. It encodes CAWSQKVGGEQYV.

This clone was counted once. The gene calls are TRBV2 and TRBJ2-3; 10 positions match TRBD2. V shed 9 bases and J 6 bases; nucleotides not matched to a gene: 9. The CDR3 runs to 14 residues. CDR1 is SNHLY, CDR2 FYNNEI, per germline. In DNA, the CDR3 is TGTGCCAGGAGTACTAGCGGGGCCGAGGATACGCAGTATTTT. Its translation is CARSTSGAEDTQYF.

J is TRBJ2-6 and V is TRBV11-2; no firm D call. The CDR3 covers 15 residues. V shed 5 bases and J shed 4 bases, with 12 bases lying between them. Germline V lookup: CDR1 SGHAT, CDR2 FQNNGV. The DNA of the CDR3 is TGTGCCAGCAGCCCCCAGCTAGAAGGGGCCAACGTCCTGACTTTC. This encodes CASSPQLEGANVLTF. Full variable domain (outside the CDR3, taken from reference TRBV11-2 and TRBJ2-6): EAGVAQSPRYKIIEKRQSVAFWCNPISGHATLYWYQQILGQGPKLLIQFQNNGVVDDSQLPKDRFSAERLKGVDSTLKIQPAKLEDSAVYLCASSPQLEGANVLTFGAGSRLTVL.

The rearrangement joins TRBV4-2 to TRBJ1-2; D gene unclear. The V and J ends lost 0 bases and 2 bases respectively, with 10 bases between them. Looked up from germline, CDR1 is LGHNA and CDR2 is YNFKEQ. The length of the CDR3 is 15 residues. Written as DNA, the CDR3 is TGTGCCAGCAGCCAAGAAGAGACTGGAAACTATGGCTACACCTTC. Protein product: CASSQEETGNYGYTF.

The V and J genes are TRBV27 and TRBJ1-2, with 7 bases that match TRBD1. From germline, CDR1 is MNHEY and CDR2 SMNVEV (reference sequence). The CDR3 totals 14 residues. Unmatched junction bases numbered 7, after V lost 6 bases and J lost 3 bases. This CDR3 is CASRRTGTDYGYTF. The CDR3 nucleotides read TGTGCCAGCAGACGTACAGGGACAGACTATGGCTACACCTTC.

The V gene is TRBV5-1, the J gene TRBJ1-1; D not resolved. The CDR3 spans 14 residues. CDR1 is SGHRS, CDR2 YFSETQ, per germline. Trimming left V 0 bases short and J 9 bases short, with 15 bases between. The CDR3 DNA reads TGCGCCAGCAGCTTGGCGGGCACCCTGTCAAAAGCTTTCTTT. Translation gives CASSLAGTLSKAFF. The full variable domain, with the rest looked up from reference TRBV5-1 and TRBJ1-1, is KAGVTQTPRYLIKTRGQQVTLSCSPISGHRSVSWYQQTPGQGLQFLFEYFSETQRNKGNFPGRFSGRQFSNSRSEMNVSTLELGDSALYLCASSLAGTLSKAFFGQGTRLTVV.

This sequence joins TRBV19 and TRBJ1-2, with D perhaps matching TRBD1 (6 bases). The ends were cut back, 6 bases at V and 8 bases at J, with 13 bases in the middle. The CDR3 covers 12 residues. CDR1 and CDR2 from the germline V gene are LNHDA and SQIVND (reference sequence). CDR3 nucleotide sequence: TGTGCCAGTAGCTCCAGGGGCGGCGGCTACACCTTC. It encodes CASSSRGGGYTF.